Reported below is one TCR beta chain. What it binds is unknown. CD8 memory comprised CD45RO+ plus CCR7-negative CD45RA+ TemRA cells. Germline V gene data show CDR1 as SGDLS and CDR2 as YYNGEE. V trimming: 4 bases; J trimming: 0 bases; junction bases outside the gene matches: 7. The CDR3 is 16 residues long. The assay was immunoSEQ multiplex PCR, and TCRdb's table has in-frame clones only and misses some. The table has some 95,000 clones, approximately 70% seen once. These data are taken from a study of shared clonotypes between healthy human individuals. General study results and limits: Naive CD4 clonotypes were shared across several donors at roughly 5.3%. Larger estimated richness was generally recorded for naive subsets relative to memory subsets.

The sequence was collected from a man younger than 40 in good health. Input material: memory CD8+ T cells sorted from blood. Subset defined: CD45RO+ cells pooled with CCR7-negative TemRA cells. The chain is built from TRBV9 and TRBJ2-5; 9 bases line up with TRBD1. CDR3 sequence: CASSFGQGLHQETQYF. The CDR3 nucleotides read TGTGCCAGCAGCTTTGGACAGGGGCTCCACCAAGAGACCCAGTACTTC.